Each of the 24 T cell receptor beta chains below was sequenced from the same sample in a study of blood T cells in healthy people across ages. Sample-barcoded 5' priming and a J-beta primer mix drove a second PCR of about 6 to 12 cycles. MiXCR was run by TCRdb on the 5' RACE reads, yielding one entry per CDR3 protein. The repertoire consists of about 730,000 distinct CDR3 sequences, with about 42% occurring once and the leading ten covering 20% to 25%. Sequencing was done on a sample of blood. The source is a woman aged 55-70 years in good health.

V and J are TRBV20-1 and TRBJ2-1; TRBD1 agrees at 7 bases. V gave up 1 base and J gave up 9 bases; unmatched junction bases: 15. CDR1 and CDR2 (germline): DFQATT, SNEGSKA (reference sequence). The CDR3 is made up of 16 amino acids. The DNA for the CDR3 is TGCAGTGCTAGAGCCCGACGGACAGGTTCGTCAGGTGAGCAGTTCTTC. Its protein product is CSARARRTGSSGEQFF.

This clonotype was seen ten or more times. V gene TRBV12-3 or TRBV12-4 combines with J gene TRBJ2-4, with D perhaps matching TRBD2 (6 bases). Trimming left V 6 bases short and J 6 bases short, with 15 bases between. The CDR3 consists of 14 residues. The DNA for the CDR3 is TGTGCCAGCAGCGGGCCGGACTACACAAACATTCAGTACTTC. This sequence encodes CASSGPDYTNIQYF.

This clonotype was seen more than once but under ten times. The chain employs TRBV7-9 and TRBJ2-3; D not resolved. The CDR3 sequence is 10 residues long. Trimming cost V 6 bases and J 7 bases, with 5 bases left between them. CDR1 and CDR2 (germline): SEHNR, FQNEAQ (reference sequence). The CDR3 spells CASSQHTQYF. CDR3 bases: TGTGCCAGCAGTCAGCATACGCAGTATTTT.

The table lists this clonotype with a few counts. The chain combines TRBV11-1 with TRBJ2-5; D not resolved. Looked up from germline, CDR1 is SGHAT and CDR2 is FQDESV (reference sequence). V was clipped by 4 bases and J by 1 base, with 16 bases between them. The CDR3 is 16 residues long. CDR3 residues: CASSSTWQRSQETQYF. In DNA form, the CDR3 reads TGTGCCAGCAGCTCAACGTGGCAAAGGAGCCAAGAGACCCAGTACTTC.

As concerns this clonotype: One base away lies a much larger clone, so this may be a sequencing read error. The CDR3 DNA reads TGTGCCAGCAGTCCTCGCCCCGCAAGCACAGATACGCAGTATTTT. Its protein product is CASSPRPASTDTQYF. The rearrangement uses TRBV6-5 and TRBJ2-3; D is uncertain. The length of the CDR3 is 15 residues. Trimming removed 5 bases from V and 0 bases from J, with 12 bases in between. Germline V gene sequence: CDR1 MNHEY, CDR2 SVGAGI.

This clonotype occurred many times. This chain joins TRBV5-1 and TRBJ2-7; 10 bases fit TRBD2. Germline CDR1 SGHRS, CDR2 YFSETQ. Germline trimming cut 4 bases from V and 0 bases from J; bases unmatched to any gene: 19. The CDR3 runs 20 residues. CDR3 nucleotides: TGCGCCAGCAGCAGTTCGGGGACTAGCGCCCGACGGCTTTTCTCCTACGAGCAGTACTTC. It codes for CASSSSGTSARRLFSYEQYF. The whole variable domain, remainder taken from reference TRBV5-1 and TRBJ2-7, is KAGVTQTPRYLIKTRGQQVTLSCSPISGHRSVSWYQQTPGQGLQFLFEYFSETQRNKGNFPGRFSGRQFSNSRSEMNVSTLELGDSALYLCASSSSGTSARRLFSYEQYFGPGTRLTVT.

This chain connects TRBV15 to TRBJ2-1; the match to TRBD2 covers 9 bases. This CDR3 comprises 15 residues. The germline gives CDR1 LNHNV, CDR2 YYDKDF (reference sequence). J was trimmed by 4 bases and V by 5 bases; bases with no gene match: 6. This chain's CDR3 is CATSGASGAYNEQFF. DNA for the CDR3: TGTGCCACCAGCGGGGCTAGCGGGGCATACAATGAGCAGTTCTTC.

V is TRBV6-5 and J is TRBJ2-1; the match to TRBD2 covers 12 bases. V shed 2 bases and J 4 bases; nucleotides not matched to a gene: 9. This CDR3 is built from 18 residues. The V gene's germline CDR1 is MNHEY and CDR2 SVGAGI. CDR3 protein: CASSYTPPGLAGYNEQFF. The DNA of the CDR3 is TGTGCCAGCAGTTACACCCCTCCGGGACTAGCGGGTTACAATGAGCAGTTCTTC.

This clonotype came up a few times. The chain uses TRBV11-2 and TRBJ2-7, with D maybe TRBD1 (6 bases). Germline-derived CDR1 and CDR2 are SGHAT and FQNNGV. The CDR3 is 13 residues long. Trimming took 5 bases from V and 7 from J, leaving 15 bases between them. CDR3 in DNA: TGTGCCAGCAGCCGGGTACAGGGTTGGGAGCAGTACTTC. Its translation is CASSRVQGWEQYF.

The genes are TRBV7-9 and TRBJ2-7, with a tentative D call TRBD1 (6 bases). Trimming removed 5 bases from V and 4 bases from J, with 12 bases in between. Germline assignment: CDR1 SEHNR and CDR2 FQNEAQ (reference sequence). The CDR3 consists of 13 residues. The CDR3 nucleotides read TGTGCCAGCAGCCACCGACAGGATTACGAGCAGTACTTC. This gives the protein CASSHRQDYEQYF.

The chain uses TRBV27 and TRBJ1-2, with D hard to call. The CDR3 spans 17 residues. Per the germline V gene, CDR1 is MNHEY and CDR2 is SMNVEV (reference sequence). Trimming removed 5 bases at V and 0 bases at J, with 19 bases between. The CDR3 protein is CASSRSKGPTSNYGYTF. The CDR3 DNA reads as TGTGCCAGCAGTCGTTCGAAGGGCCCGACCTCTAACTATGGCTACACCTTC.

This clonotype was recorded a few times. The CDR3 protein is CASSPPWASGKSEQFF. The CDR3 region has the DNA TGTGCCAGCAGCCCACCTTGGGCTAGCGGGAAAAGTGAGCAGTTCTTC. V gene TRBV14 combines with J gene TRBJ2-1; 9 positions match TRBD2. Germline trimming cut 4 bases from V and 9 bases from J; bases unmatched to any gene: 13. Germline V gene sequence: CDR1 SGHDN, CDR2 FVKESK. This CDR3 has 16 residues.

The V and J genes are TRBV2 and TRBJ1-5; 7 bases are a match to TRBD1. There are 14 residues in the CDR3. Looked up from germline, CDR1 is SNHLY and CDR2 is FYNNEI. V gave up 5 bases and J gave up 6 bases; unmatched junction bases: 7. CDR3 sequence reads: CASSNTGVVQPQHF. CDR3 coding DNA: TGTGCCAGCAGTAACACAGGGGTCGTTCAGCCCCAGCATTTT.

This clonotype turned up a few times. The J gene is TRBJ1-4, the V gene TRBV25-1; no definite D call. The CDR3 covers 13 residues. V was cut by 2 bases and J by 2 bases, with 3 bases left in between. CDR1 is MGHDK and CDR2 is SYGVNS in the germline V gene. CDR3: CASSEATNEKLFF. As DNA, the CDR3 is TGTGCCAGCAGTGAAGCCACTAATGAAAAACTGTTTTTT.

This chain links TRBV3-1 with TRBJ1-1; 7 bases are shared with TRBD1. The CDR3 contains 13 residues. Germline CDR1 reads LGHDT; CDR2 reads YNNKEL (reference sequence). V was pared by 1 base and J by 10 bases, with 6 bases of the junction left unmatched. The CDR3 DNA reads TGTGCCAGCAGCCAAGGGAGGGGGCGTAGAGCTTTCTTT. Translation gives CASSQGRGRRAFF.

The chain recombines TRBV28 with TRBJ1-2, with D perhaps TRBD1 (5 bases). V lost 6 bases and J 6 bases, leaving 11 bases between the germline ends. CDR3 length: 12 residues. CDR1 is MDHEN and CDR2 is SYDVKM in the germline V gene. The CDR3 sequence: CASSPTENGYTF. DNA for the CDR3: TGTGCCAGCAGCCCGACAGAGAATGGCTACACCTTC.

The chain uses TRBV7-2 and TRBJ2-5; no definite D call. V was pared by 5 bases and J by 4 bases, with 14 bases between. The CDR3 contains 14 residues. In germline, CDR1 is SGHTA, CDR2 FQGNSA. The CDR3 sequence is CASSLMTRTETQYF. Written as DNA, the CDR3 is TGTGCCAGCAGCCTGATGACCCGGACAGAGACCCAGTACTTC.

The table lists this clonotype with a count of one. This chain connects TRBV3-1 to TRBJ2-6; maybe TRBD2 (5 bases). The CDR3 spans 15 residues. V gave up 0 bases and J gave up 8 bases, with 11 bases separating them. Germline V gene lookup returns CDR1 LGHDT and CDR2 YNNKEL (reference sequence). The CDR3 nucleotides read TGTGCCAGCAGCCAAGACTCGTCCGGGACCAACGTCCTGACTTTC. As protein: CASSQDSSGTNVLTF.

This clonotype was observed a few times. The V and J genes are TRBV11-1 and TRBJ2-6, with unresolved D. The V gene's germline CDR1 is SGHAT and CDR2 FQDESV (reference sequence). The V and J ends lost 5 bases and 2 bases respectively, with 10 bases between them. The CDR3 loop spans 15 amino acids. The DNA of the CDR3 is TGTGCCAGCAGCCACGATTCCCCTGGGGCCAACGTCCTGACTTTC. Amino acids: CASSHDSPGANVLTF.

The chain combines TRBV20-1 with TRBJ2-5, with unresolved D. Trimming cost V 3 bases and J 11 bases, with 13 bases left between them. Germline V gene data show CDR1 as DFQATT and CDR2 as SNEGSKA (reference sequence). This CDR3 comprises 11 residues. The CDR3 nucleotides read TGCAGTGCTAGGCCCCACAATGAGCAGTACTTC. Encoded protein: CSARPHNEQYF.

This clonotype was observed a handful of times. V is TRBV20-1 and J is TRBJ1-1; 9 bases match TRBD1. V lost 5 bases to trimming and J lost 11 bases; unmatched junction nucleotides: 6. CDR3 length equals 11 residues. CDR1 is DFQATT, CDR2 SNEGSKA, per germline (reference sequence). In DNA form, the CDR3 reads TGCAGTGCTTCCCGGGACAGGGTTGCTTTCTTT. It encodes CSASRDRVAFF.

The chain employs TRBV6-2 or TRBV6-3 and TRBJ2-7; the match to TRBD2 covers 8 bases. J lost 2 bases, V lost 1 base, and 4 bases had no gene match. The CDR3 runs to 15 residues. Germline CDR1 reads MNHEY; CDR2 reads SVGEGT. This CDR3 is CASSYLPGLAYEQYF. The CDR3 coding sequence is TGTGCCAGCAGTTACTTGCCGGGACTAGCCTACGAGCAGTACTTC.

Comment on this clonotype: One base away lies a much larger clone, so this may be a sequencing read error. CDR3 residues: CASSGRGNEQYF. CDR3 in DNA: TGCGCCAGCAGTGGCAGGGGGAATGAGCAGTACTTC. V is TRBV5-1 and J is TRBJ2-7, with 7 bases that match TRBD1. V was clipped by 5 bases and J by 7 bases; unmatched bases: 6. Germline lookup yields CDR1 SGHRS and CDR2 YFSETQ. This CDR3 contains 12 residues.

V usage is TRBV7-8 and J usage is TRBJ1-1; D is ambiguous. V lost 2 bases and J 7 bases, leaving 5 bases between the germline ends. The V gene's germline CDR1 is SGHVS and CDR2 FQNEAQ. The CDR3 covers 11 residues. For the CDR3, the DNA is TGTGCCAGCAGCTTAATGAATGAAGCTTTCTTT. Protein: CASSLMNEAFF. The variable domain in full, with the rest retrieved from reference TRBV7-8 and TRBJ1-1, is GAGVSQSPRYKVAKRGQDVALRCDPISGHVSLFWYQQALGQGPEFLTYFQNEAQLDKSGLPSDRFFAERPEGSVSTLKIQRTQQEDSAVYLCASSLMNEAFFGQGTRLTVV.